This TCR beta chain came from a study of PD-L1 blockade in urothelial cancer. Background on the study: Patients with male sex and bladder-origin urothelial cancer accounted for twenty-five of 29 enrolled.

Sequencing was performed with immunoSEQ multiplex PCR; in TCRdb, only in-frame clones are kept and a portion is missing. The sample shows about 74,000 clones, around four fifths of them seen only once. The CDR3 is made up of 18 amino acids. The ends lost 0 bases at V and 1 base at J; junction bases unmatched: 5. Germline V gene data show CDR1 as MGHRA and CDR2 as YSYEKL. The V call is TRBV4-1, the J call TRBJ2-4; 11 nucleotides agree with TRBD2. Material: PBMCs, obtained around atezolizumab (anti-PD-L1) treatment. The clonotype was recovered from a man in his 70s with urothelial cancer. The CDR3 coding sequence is TGCGCCAGCAGCCAAGATCCGTCTAGCGGGAGGGCCAAAAACATTCAGTACTTC. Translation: CASSQDPSSGRAKNIQYF.